This T cell receptor (beta chain) appears in the sequencing data of a study of human T cells and chemical hapten exposure. Per the study methods: Sample TCR totals centred on a median of approximately 96,000, ranging about 23,224 to 700,000. TCRdb passed the RACE reads through MiXCR, listing each CDR3 protein once. These V and J calls rely on TCRdb rather than the paper's analysis. The sample has 30,000 to 50,000 distinct CDR3 sequences; over 9.5% are singletons. Germline V gene lookup returns CDR1 SGHTA and CDR2 FQGTGA. The CDR3 contains 15 residues. With 2 bases removed from V and 7 bases from J, the gap between germline ends came to 15 bases. The time point denotes: patch test 3, about 24 weeks after DPC sensitization. Treatment described: therapeutic diphenylcyclopropenone sensitization with weekly scalp DPC. Unfractionated whole blood was the source of the extracted total RNA. This clonotype was observed a few times.

The chain has TRBV7-3 and TRBJ2-1, with unresolved D. This receptor was taken from a woman in her 40s with alopecia areata. Some clones in this sample may be carry-over from other donors' samples. Material: whole blood, obtained in connection with sensitization to the hapten diphenylcyclopropenone (DPC). The CDR3 is CASSLGGLTQNEQFF. DNA of the CDR3: TGTGCCAGCAGCTTAGGCGGTCTCACACAGAATGAGCAGTTCTTC.